This T cell receptor beta chain was obtained from a study of blood T cell repertoires in COVID-19. Across the whole study: Specimens from acute and convalescent COVID-19 originated in the United States, Italy and Spain. In each case, the material was cDNA or gDNA derived from T cells, B-cell-depleted T cells, or PBMCs.

Per the study methods: Amplification of reference gene primers was used by the study to estimate nucleated cell counts. Sequencing was performed with immunoSEQ multiplex PCR; in TCRdb, only in-frame clones are kept and a portion is missing. That table is the source of V, J and clone size, and D and trimming were worked out from the DNA. The profile shows about 190,000 clones, roughly 88% of them singletons. The Seattle patients, enrolled during active infection, were followed longitudinally. Germline lookup yields CDR1 WNHNN and CDR2 SYGVQD (reference sequence). This CDR3 contains 14 residues. With 1 base clipped from V and 3 bases from J, the junction kept 0 bases outside the gene matches.

The chain employs TRBV10-1 and TRBJ1-2; TRBD1 matches at 9 bases. This TCR came from an elderly man with COVID-19, enrolled during active disease. Sequenced: peripheral blood. CDR3 loop: CASSEWDRDYGYTF. Here the CDR3 DNA reads TGCGCCAGCAGTGAGTGGGACAGGGACTATGGCTACACCTTC.